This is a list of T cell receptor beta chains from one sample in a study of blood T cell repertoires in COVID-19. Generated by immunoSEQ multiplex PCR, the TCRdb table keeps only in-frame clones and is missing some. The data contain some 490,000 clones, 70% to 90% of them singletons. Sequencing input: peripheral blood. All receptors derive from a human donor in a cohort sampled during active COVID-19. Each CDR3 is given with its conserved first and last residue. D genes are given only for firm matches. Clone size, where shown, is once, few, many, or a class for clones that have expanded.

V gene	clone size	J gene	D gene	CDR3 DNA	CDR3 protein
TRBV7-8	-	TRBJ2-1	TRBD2	TGTGCCAGCAGCTCCGGACTAGCGGGAAACTTAGATGAGCAGTTCTTC	CASSSGLAGNLDEQFF
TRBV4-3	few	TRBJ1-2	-	TGCGCCAGCAGCCAAGATCTAATAGGAGTCATCGTTGGCTACACCTTC	CASSQDLIGVIVGYTF
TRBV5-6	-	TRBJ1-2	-	TGTGCCAGCAGCCGGACAGTCTATGGCTACACCTTC	CASSRTVYGYTF
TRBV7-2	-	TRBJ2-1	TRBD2	TGTGCCAGCAGCGGACGCACTAGCGGGAGTGATGTGCAGTTCTTC	CASSGRTSGSDVQFF
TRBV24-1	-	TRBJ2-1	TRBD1	TGTGCCACCAGGCCCCGGACAGGGTCCTACAATGAGCAGTTCTTC	CATRPRTGSYNEQFF
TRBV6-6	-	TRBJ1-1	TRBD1	TGTGCCAGCAGCCTTACAGGGGTTGAGACTGAAGCTTTCTTT	CASSLTGVETEAFF
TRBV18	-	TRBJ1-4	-	TGTGCCAGCTCACCTGACAGGACAGAAAAACTGTTTTTT	CASSPDRTEKLFF
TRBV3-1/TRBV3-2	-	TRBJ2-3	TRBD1	TGTGCCAGCAGCCAAGTGCAGGGGGCGGATACGCAGTATTTT	CASSQVQGADTQYF
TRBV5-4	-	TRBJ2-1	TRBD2	TGTGCCAGCAGCTTGGCGGTAGCGGGAGGGAATGAGCAGTTCTTC	CASSLAVAGGNEQFF
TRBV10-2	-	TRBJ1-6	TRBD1	TGCGCCAGCGGGACAGCAAATTCACCCCTCCACTTT	CASGTANSPLHF
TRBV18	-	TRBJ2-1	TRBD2	TGTGCCAGCTCACCGGCGCTAGCGGGAGGGCCGGGTAATGAGCAGTTCTTC	CASSPALAGGPGNEQFF
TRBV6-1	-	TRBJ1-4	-	TGTGCCAGCAGTGATCGGGGGTCAACTAATGAAAAACTGTTTTTT	CASSDRGSTNEKLFF
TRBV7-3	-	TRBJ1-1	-	TGTGCCAGCAGCTTATTGGCGGACACTGAAGCTTTCTTT	CASSLLADTEAFF
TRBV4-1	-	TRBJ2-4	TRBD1	TGCGCCAGCAGCCAAGATGGGACAGGGGCAGACTTAGCCAAAAACATTCAGTACTTC	CASSQDGTGADLAKNIQYF
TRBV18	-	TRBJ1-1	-	TGTGCCAGCTCACCAGTCACAGAATACACTGAAGCTTTCTTT	CASSPVTEYTEAFF
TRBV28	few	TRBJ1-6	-	TGTGCCAGCAGTTGGGTACAGGGTCCCCGCGACAATTCACCCCTCCACTTT	CASSWVQGPRDNSPLHF
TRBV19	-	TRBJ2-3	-	TGTGCCAGTAGAGGAAGACTTGCTAGCACAGATACGCAGTATTTT	CASRGRLASTDTQYF
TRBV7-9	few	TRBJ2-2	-	TGTGCCAGCAGCTTAAACAGGGTTGGGGCCGGGGAGCTGTTTTTT	CASSLNRVGAGELFF
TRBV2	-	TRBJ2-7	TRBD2	TGTGCCAGCAGTCTGAGCGGGGTGGCTAGGGAGCAGTACTTC	CASSLSGVAREQYF
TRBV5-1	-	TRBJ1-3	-	TGCGCCAGCAGCTTGGTGGGGACACTACTCTCTGGAAACACCATATATTTT	CASSLVGTLLSGNTIYF
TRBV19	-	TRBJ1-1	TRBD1	TGTGCCAGTAGTGGACAGGCCCACACTGAAGCTTTCTTT	CASSGQAHTEAFF
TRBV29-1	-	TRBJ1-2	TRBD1	TGCAGCGTTGTGGTGACAGGGGGCAGGTATGGCTACACCTTC	CSVVVTGGRYGYTF
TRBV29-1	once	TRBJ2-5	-	TGCAGCGTTGAGGAGGGGCCGGGGATGTGGCAGACCCAGTACTTC	CSVEEGPGMWQTQYF
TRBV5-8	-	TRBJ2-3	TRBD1	TGTGCCAGCAGCGGGGGCCTTAGCAGGGGGGATACGCAGTATTTT	CASSGGLSRGDTQYF
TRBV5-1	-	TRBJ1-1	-	TGCGCCAACTCCGTTACGAGGAACACTGAAGCTTTCTTT	CANSVTRNTEAFF
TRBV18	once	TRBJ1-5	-	TGTGCCAGCTCGCCCGACTCAGATCAGCCCCAGCATTTT	CASSPDSDQPQHF
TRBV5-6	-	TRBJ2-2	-	TGTGCCAGCAGCTTGATTAGGCCGGGAAGTGGCACCGGGGAGCTGTTTTTT	CASSLIRPGSGTGELFF
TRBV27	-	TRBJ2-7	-	TGTGCCAGCAGCTGGGTACCGGGGATCTACGAGCAGTACTTC	CASSWVPGIYEQYF
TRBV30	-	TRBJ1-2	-	TGTGCCTGGGCCCTAGGGACTCTAGGCTACACCTTC	CAWALGTLGYTF
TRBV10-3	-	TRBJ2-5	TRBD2	TGTGCCATCAGTGTGCGCGGGAGTTTTCCGGGGCAAGAGACCCAGTACTTC	CAISVRGSFPGQETQYF
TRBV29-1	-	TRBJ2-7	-	TGCAGCGCACGATTAAATAGACAGTCCGAGCAGTACTTC	CSARLNRQSEQYF
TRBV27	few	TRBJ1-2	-	TGTGCCAGCAGTCCTAGGGCCGGGGGGTCCTATGGCTACACCTTC	CASSPRAGGSYGYTF
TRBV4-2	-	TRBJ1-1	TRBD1	TGTGCCAGCAGCCAAGGAACAGGGGCTTGGACTGAAGCTTTCTTT	CASSQGTGAWTEAFF
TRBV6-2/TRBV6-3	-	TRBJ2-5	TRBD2	TGTGCCAGCAGTACCCGGGGTAGCGGGACCCCCGAGACCCAGTACTTC	CASSTRGSGTPETQYF
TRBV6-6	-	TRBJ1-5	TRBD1	TGTGCCAGCAGTACCCCCGGACAGGGTAGCAATCAGCCCCAGCATTTT	CASSTPGQGSNQPQHF
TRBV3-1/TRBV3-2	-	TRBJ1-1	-	TGTGCCAGCAGCCAACGGGGTTTAACGGGCAGGACTGAAGCTTTCTTT	CASSQRGLTGRTEAFF
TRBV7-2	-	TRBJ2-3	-	TGTGCCAGCAGCCAAAGGACACCTAGCACAGATACGCAGTATTTT	CASSQRTPSTDTQYF
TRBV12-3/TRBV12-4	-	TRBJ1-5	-	TGTGCCAGCAGCCCTAAGAGCAATCAGCCCCAGCATTTT	CASSPKSNQPQHF
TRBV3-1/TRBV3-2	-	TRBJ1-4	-	TGTGCCAGCAGCCCCCGGAGTTTGGATGAAAAACTGTTTTTT	CASSPRSLDEKLFF
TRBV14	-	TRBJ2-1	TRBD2	TGTGCCAGCAGCCGCCGACTAGCGGGTCCCAGCTCCTACAATGAGCAGTTCTTC	CASSRRLAGPSSYNEQFF
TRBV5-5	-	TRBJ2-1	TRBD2	TGTGCCAGCAGCCCGAAAGGATTAGCGGGAGAGGGAGGGAGGAATGAGCAGTTCTTC	CASSPKGLAGEGGRNEQFF